The following is a TCR beta chain sequence with its context. Its antigen is unidentified. Donors were healthy Caucasian individuals from Russia aged about 6 to 90. The entry originates in a study of blood T cells in healthy people across ages. A second roughly 7 to 12 cycle PCR used barcoded and J-beta primers. A template-switch adaptor that had 12 random nucleotides put a tag on each cDNA molecule. TCRdb ran MiXCR on the 5' RACE reads and lists one entry per CDR3 protein. The sample holds 550,000 to 700,000 distinct CDR3 sequences, approximately 30% seen once. Findings and limits, study-wide: TCR beta diversity per million T cells fell roughly linearly with age.

Germline-derived CDR1 and CDR2 are SGHTA and FQGNSA. CDR3 length: 17 residues. With 5 bases removed from V and 0 bases from J, the gap between germline ends came to 16 bases. The material sequenced was blood. The sequence was collected from a woman between 65 and 79 years old in good health. V usage is TRBV7-2 and J usage is TRBJ1-4, with D maybe TRBD1 (5 bases). CDR3: CASSRGPGTATNEKLFF. The CDR3 nucleotides read TGTGCCAGCAGCCGAGGCCCAGGGACGGCAACTAATGAAAAACTGTTTTTT.